Listed below are T cell receptor beta chains from one sample, sequenced in a study of untreated major depressive disorder. The protocol was immunoSEQ multiplex PCR, while the TCRdb copy is restricted to in-frame clones and leaves out a portion. The sample lists around 20,000 clones, about 93% occurring once. Sequencing was carried out using CD4+ T cells from PBMCs. The receptors come from a young man in good health. CDR3s include the opening cysteine and the closing phenylalanine or tryptophan. A D gene is named only where the DNA matches it firmly. Clone size, where shown, is once, few, many, or a class for clones that have expanded.

TRBV11-3,TRBJ1-2,.,.,CASSFSQGSGYTF,TGTGCCAGCAGCTTTTCCCAGGGGAGTGGCTACACCTTC
TRBV11-1,TRBJ2-2,TRBD2,.,CASSSASGRAEANTGELFF,TGTGCCAGCAGCTCGGCTAGCGGGAGGGCCGAGGCGAACACCGGGGAGCTGTTTTTT
TRBV9,TRBJ2-3,TRBD1,once,CASSVQGAVDTQYF,TGTGCCAGCAGCGTGCAGGGGGCGGTAGATACGCAGTATTTT
TRBV7-2,TRBJ2-7,TRBD2,.,CASSLERGGYEQYF,TGTGCCAGCAGCTTAGAACGGGGGGGTTACGAGCAGTACTTC
TRBV29-1,TRBJ2-4,.,.,CSVERRGPSAKNIQYF,TGCAGCGTTGAAAGGCGGGGACCGTCAGCTAAAAACATTCAGTACTTC
TRBV15,TRBJ1-2,.,.,CATSGAVYGYTF,TGTGCCACCAGCGGCGCGGTATATGGCTACACCTTC
TRBV2,TRBJ1-2,.,.,CASRDLGIYGYTF,TGTGCCAGCAGGGATCTTGGAATATATGGCTACACCTTC
TRBV5-4,TRBJ2-7,.,once,CASSFDRSVGYEQYF,TGTGCCAGCAGCTTCGACCGCTCCGTTGGGTACGAGCAGTACTTC
TRBV2,TRBJ2-5,.,.,CASSPHTRGTQYF,TGTGCCAGCAGTCCTCACACACGGGGGACCCAGTACTTC
TRBV4-3,TRBJ2-1,TRBD2,once,CASSPGGALGNEQFF,TGCGCCAGCAGCCCGGGGGGGGCGTTGGGAAATGAGCAGTTCTTC
TRBV5-5,TRBJ2-1,TRBD2,few,CASSSGTSGTYNEQFF,TGTGCCAGCAGCTCGGGGACTAGCGGGACCTACAATGAGCAGTTCTTC
TRBV15,TRBJ2-5,TRBD2,.,CATSSVSGRAGETQYF,TGTGCCACCAGCAGTGTAAGCGGGAGGGCCGGAGAGACCCAGTACTTC
TRBV27,TRBJ1-1,.,.,CASSLSRGALGTEAFF,TGTGCCAGCAGCCTTAGCCGAGGGGCTTTAGGCACTGAAGCTTTCTTT
TRBV27,TRBJ1-2,.,.,CASSLRGTRGYTF,TGTGCCAGCAGTTTACGGGGGACTCGTGGCTACACCTTC
TRBV7-3,TRBJ2-1,.,once,CASSTSLTPYNEQFF,TGTGCCAGCAGCACCTCCCTAACCCCGTACAATGAGCAGTTCTTC
TRBV5-1,TRBJ1-5,.,.,CASSLDPTGLNQPQHF,TGCGCCAGCAGCTTGGACCCTACAGGGCTCAATCAGCCCCAGCATTTT
TRBV6-5,TRBJ1-2,TRBD1,few,CASTGAVGGFYGYTF,TGTGCCAGCACCGGGGCGGTAGGGGGCTTCTATGGCTACACCTTC
TRBV6-5,TRBJ1-1,TRBD1,.,CASSDRGLTFF,TGTGCCAGCAGTGACAGGGGGTTAACTTTCTTT
TRBV20-1,TRBJ2-5,.,.,CSARTQETQYF,TGCAGTGCACGGACTCAAGAGACCCAGTACTTC
TRBV5-1,TRBJ2-1,.,.,CASSPRTWGSYNEQFF,TGCGCCAGCAGCCCCCGGACCTGGGGCTCCTACAATGAGCAGTTCTTC
TRBV9,TRBJ2-7,.,once,CASSVEDQAPYEQYF,TGTGCCAGCAGCGTAGAGGATCAGGCCCCCTACGAGCAGTACTTC
TRBV5-1,TRBJ1-1,.,.,CASSSLIVNTEAFF,TGCGCCAGCAGCTCCCTCATAGTGAACACTGAAGCTTTCTTT
TRBV5-1,TRBJ1-5,.,.,CASSLSGGFNNQPQHF,TGCGCCAGCAGCTTGTCCGGGGGGTTCAACAATCAGCCCCAGCATTTT
TRBV4-2,TRBJ2-2,.,.,CASSQSSGRMEGELFF,TGTGCCAGCAGCCAGTCCTCCGGACGGATGGAGGGGGAGCTGTTTTTT
TRBV5-4,TRBJ2-7,TRBD2,.,CASSWGLAGEQYF,TGTGCCAGCAGCTGGGGGCTAGCGGGAGAACAGTACTTC
TRBV25-1,TRBJ1-4,.,.,CASSGHDRDLGEKLFF,TGTGCCAGCAGTGGACACGACAGAGACTTGGGAGAAAAACTGTTTTTT